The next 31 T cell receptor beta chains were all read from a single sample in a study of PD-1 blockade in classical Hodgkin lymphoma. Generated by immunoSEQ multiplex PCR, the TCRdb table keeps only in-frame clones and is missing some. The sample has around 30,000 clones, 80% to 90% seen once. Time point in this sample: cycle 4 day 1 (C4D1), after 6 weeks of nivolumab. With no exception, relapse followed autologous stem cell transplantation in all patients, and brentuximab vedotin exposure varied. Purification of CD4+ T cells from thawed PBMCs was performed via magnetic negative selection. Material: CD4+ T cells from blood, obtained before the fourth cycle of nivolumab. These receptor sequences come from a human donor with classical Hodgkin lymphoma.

CDR3 bases: TGCGCCAGCAGCCAAGATCAAGGGGACTTGAGGGAGACCCAGTACTTC. As protein: CASSQDQGDLRETQYF. The chain has TRBV4-1 and TRBJ2-5, with D possibly being TRBD2 (6 bases). This CDR3 is 16 amino acids long. V was cut by 0 bases and J by 5 bases, with 16 bases left in between. The germline gives CDR1 MGHRA, CDR2 YSYEKL.

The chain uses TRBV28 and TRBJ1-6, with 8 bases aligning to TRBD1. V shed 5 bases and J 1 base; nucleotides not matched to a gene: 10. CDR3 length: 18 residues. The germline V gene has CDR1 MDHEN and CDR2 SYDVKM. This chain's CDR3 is CASSVEQGGVSYNSPLHF. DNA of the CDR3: TGTGCCAGCAGTGTAGAACAGGGGGGAGTTTCCTATAATTCACCCCTCCACTTT.

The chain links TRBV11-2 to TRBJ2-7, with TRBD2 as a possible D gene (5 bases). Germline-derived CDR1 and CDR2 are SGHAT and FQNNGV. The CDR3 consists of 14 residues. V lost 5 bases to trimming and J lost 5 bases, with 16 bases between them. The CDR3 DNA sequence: TGTGCCAGCAGCCCCGCGCGGGTTTTCAACGAGCAGTACTTC. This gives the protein CASSPARVFNEQYF.

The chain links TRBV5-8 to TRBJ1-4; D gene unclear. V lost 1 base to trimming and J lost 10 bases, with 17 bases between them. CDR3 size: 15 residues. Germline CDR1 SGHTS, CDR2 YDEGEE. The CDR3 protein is CASSLRSALAAKLFF. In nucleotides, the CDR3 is TGTGCCAGCAGCTTGAGAAGTGCCTTGGCGGCAAAACTGTTTTTT. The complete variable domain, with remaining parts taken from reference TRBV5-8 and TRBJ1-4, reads EAGVTQSPTHLIKTRGQQATLRCSPISGHTSVYWYQQALGLGLQFLLWYDEGEERNRGNFPPRFSGRQFPNYSSELNVNALELEDSALYLCASSLRSALAAKLFFGSGTQLSVL.

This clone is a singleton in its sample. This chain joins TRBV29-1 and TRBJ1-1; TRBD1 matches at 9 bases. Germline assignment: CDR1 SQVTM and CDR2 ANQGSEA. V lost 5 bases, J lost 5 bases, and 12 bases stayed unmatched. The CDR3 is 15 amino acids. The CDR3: CSVSYGTGPGTEAFF. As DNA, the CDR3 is TGCAGCGTTTCCTATGGGACAGGGCCGGGAACTGAAGCTTTCTTT.

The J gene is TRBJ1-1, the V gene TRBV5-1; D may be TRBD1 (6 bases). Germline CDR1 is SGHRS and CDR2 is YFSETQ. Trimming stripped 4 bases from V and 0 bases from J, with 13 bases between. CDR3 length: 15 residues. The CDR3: CASSPQGSLNTEAFF. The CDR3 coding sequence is TGCGCCAGCAGCCCGCAGGGGTCCCTGAACACTGAAGCTTTCTTT.

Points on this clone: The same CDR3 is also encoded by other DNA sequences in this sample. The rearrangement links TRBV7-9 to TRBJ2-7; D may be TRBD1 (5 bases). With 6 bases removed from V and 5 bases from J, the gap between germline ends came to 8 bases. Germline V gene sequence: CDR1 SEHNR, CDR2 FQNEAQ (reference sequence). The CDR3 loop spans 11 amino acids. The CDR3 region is CASRIGDEQYF. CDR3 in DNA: TGTGCCAGCAGGATAGGGGACGAGCAGTACTTC. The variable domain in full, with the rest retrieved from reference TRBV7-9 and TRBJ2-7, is DTGVSQNPRHKITKRGQNVTFRCDPISEHNRLYWYRQTLGQGPEFLTYFQNEAQLEKSRLLSDRFSAERPKGSFSTLEIQRTEQGDSAMYLCASRIGDEQYFGPGTRLTVT.

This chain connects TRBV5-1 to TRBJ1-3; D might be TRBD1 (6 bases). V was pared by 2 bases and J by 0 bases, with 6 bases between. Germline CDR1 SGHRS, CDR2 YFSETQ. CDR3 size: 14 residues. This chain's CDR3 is CASSLQGSGNTIYF. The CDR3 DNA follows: TGCGCCAGCAGCTTACAGGGCTCTGGAAACACCATATATTTT.

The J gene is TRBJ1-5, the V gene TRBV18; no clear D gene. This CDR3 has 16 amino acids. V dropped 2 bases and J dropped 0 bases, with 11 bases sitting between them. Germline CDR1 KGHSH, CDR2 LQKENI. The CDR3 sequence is CASSPMAPYSNQPQHF. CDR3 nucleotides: TGTGCCAGCTCACCAATGGCACCCTATAGCAATCAGCCCCAGCATTTT.

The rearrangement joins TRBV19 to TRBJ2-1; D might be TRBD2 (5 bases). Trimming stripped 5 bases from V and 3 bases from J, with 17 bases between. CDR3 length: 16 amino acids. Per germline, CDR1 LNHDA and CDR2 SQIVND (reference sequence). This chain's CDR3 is CASSAAGLSFYNEQFF. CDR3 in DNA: TGTGCCAGTAGTGCGGCAGGACTTTCCTTCTACAATGAGCAGTTCTTC.

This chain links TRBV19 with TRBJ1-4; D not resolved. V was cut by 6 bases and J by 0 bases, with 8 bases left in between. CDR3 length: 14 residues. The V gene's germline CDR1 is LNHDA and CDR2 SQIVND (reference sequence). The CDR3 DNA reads TGTGCCAGTAGATCGGAGCCAACTAATGAAAAACTGTTTTTT. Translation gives CASRSEPTNEKLFF.

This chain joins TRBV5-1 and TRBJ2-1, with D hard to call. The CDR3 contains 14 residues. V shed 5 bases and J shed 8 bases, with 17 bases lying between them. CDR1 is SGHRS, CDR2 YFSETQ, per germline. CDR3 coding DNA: TGCGCCAGCAGGCTGGGGTGGAACGTCTATGAGCAGTTCTTC. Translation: CASRLGWNVYEQFF.

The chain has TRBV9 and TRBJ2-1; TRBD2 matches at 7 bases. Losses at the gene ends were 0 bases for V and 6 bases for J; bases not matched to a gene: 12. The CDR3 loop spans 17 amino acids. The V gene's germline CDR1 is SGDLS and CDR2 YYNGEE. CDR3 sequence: CASSVGASGGPFNEQFF. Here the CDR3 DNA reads TGTGCCAGCAGCGTAGGGGCTAGCGGTGGCCCCTTCAATGAGCAGTTCTTC.

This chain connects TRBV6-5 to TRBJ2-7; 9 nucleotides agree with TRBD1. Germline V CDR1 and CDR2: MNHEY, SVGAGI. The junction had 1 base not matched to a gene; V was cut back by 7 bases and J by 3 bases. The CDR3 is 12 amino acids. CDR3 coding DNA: TGTGCCAGCAAGGGACAGGGCTACGAGCAGTACTTC. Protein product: CASKGQGYEQYF.

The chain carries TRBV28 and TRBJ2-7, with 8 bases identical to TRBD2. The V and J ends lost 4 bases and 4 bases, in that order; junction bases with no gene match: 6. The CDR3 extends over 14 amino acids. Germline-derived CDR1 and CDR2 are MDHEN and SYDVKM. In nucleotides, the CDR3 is TGTGCCAGCAGTTCGTTGGGCGGGGGGTACGAGCAGTACTTC. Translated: CASSSLGGGYEQYF.

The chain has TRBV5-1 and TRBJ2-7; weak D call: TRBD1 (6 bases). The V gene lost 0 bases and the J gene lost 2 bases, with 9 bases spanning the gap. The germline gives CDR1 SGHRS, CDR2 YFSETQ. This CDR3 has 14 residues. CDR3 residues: CASSLVGHTYEQYF. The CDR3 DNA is TGCGCCAGCAGCTTGGTGGGACATACCTACGAGCAGTACTTC.

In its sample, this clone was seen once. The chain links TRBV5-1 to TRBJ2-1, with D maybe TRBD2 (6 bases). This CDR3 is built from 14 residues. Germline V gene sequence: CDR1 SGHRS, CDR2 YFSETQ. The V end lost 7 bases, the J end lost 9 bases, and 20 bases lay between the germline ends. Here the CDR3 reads CASSEGRLGGEQFF. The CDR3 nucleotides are TGCGCCAGCTCGGAGGGGCGGCTGGGGGGTGAGCAGTTCTTC. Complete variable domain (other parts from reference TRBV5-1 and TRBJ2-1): KAGVTQTPRYLIKTRGQQVTLSCSPISGHRSVSWYQQTPGQGLQFLFEYFSETQRNKGNFPGRFSGRQFSNSRSEMNVSTLELGDSALYLCASSEGRLGGEQFFGPGTRLTVL.

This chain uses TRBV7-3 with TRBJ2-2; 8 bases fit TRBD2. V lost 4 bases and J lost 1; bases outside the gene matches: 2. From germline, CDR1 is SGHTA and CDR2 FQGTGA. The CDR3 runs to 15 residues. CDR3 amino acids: CASSSRGGNTGELFF. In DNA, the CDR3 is TGTGCCAGCAGCTCCCGGGGGGGGAACACCGGGGAGCTGTTTTTT. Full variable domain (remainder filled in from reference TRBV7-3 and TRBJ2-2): GAGVSQTPSNKVTEKGKYVELRCDPISGHTALYWYRQSLGQGPEFLIYFQGTGAADDSGLPNDRFFAVRPEGSVSTLKIQRTERGDSAVYLCASSSRGGNTGELFFGEGSRLTVL.

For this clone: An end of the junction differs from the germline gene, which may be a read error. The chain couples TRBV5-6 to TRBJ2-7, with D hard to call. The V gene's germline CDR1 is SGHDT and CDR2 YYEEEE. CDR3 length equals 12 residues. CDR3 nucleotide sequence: TGTGCCAGCAGCCCCTGTCGCCCTGCCGGCCCCTTC. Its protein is CASSPCRPAGPF. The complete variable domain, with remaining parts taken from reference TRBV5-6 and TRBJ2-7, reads DAGVTQSPTHLIKTRGQQVTLRCSPKSGHDTVSWYQQALGQGPQFIFQYYEEEERQRGNFPDRFSGHQFPNYSSELNVNALLLGDSALYLCASSPCRPAGPFGPGTRLTVT.

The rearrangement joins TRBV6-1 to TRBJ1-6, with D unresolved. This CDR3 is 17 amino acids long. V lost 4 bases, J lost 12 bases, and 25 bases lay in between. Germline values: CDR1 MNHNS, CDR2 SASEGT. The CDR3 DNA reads TGTGCCAGCAGTGCCCCGACGAGCCTCCTTCCAATGGGACCCCTCCACTTT. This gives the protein CASSAPTSLLPMGPLHF.

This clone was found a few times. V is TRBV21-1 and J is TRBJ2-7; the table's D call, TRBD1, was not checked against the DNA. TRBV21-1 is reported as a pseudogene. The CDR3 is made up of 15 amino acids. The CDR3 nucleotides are TGTGCCAGCAGCAAAGTGGAGGGACAGGACTACGAGCAGTACTTC. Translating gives CASSKVEGQDYEQYF.

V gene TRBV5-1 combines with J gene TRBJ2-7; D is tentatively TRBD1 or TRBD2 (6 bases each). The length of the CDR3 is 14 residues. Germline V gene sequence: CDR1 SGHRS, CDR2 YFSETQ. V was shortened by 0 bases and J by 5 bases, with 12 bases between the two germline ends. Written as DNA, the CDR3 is TGCGCCAGCAGCTTGGCTGTGGAGGGGGACGAGCAGTACTTC. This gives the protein CASSLAVEGDEQYF.

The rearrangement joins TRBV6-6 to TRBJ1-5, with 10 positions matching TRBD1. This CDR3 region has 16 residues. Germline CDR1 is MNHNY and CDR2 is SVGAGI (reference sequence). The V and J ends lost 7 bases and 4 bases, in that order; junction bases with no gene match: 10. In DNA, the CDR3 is TGTGCCAGCATATCTTCCCGGACAGGGGGAAATCAGCCCCAGCATTTT. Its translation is CASISSRTGGNQPQHF.

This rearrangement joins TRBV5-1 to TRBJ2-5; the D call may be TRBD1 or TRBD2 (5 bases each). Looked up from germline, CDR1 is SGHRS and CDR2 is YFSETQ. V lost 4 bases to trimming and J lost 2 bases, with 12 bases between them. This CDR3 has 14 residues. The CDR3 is CASSPGPGQETQYF. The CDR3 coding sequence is TGCGCCAGCAGCCCGGGACCCGGACAAGAGACCCAGTACTTC.

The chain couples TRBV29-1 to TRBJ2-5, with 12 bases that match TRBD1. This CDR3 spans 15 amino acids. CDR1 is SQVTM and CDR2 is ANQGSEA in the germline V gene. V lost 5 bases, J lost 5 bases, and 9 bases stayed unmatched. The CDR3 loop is CSVKRDRGPGETQYF. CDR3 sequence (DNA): TGCAGCGTTAAAAGGGACAGGGGGCCGGGGGAGACCCAGTACTTC. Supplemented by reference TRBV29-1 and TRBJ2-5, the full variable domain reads SAVISQKPSRDICQRGTSLTIQCQVDSQVTMMFWYRQQPGQSLTLIATANQGSEATYESGFVIDKFPISRPNLTFSTLTVSNMSPEDSSIYLCSVKRDRGPGETQYFGPGTRLLVL.

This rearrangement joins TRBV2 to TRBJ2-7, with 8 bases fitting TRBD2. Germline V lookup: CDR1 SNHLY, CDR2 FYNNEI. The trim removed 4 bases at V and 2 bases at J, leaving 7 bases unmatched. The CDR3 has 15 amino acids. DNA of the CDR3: TGTGCCAGCAGTGGGCGGAGCGGGGGAGCCTACGAGCAGTACTTC. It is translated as CASSGRSGGAYEQYF.

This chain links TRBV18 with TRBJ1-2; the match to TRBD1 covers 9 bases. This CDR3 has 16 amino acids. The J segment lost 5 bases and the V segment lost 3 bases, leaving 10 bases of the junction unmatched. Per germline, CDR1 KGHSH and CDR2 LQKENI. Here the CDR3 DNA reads TGTGCCAGCTCACCGCAACAGGGGGCTTCGCAATATGGCTACACCTTC. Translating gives CASSPQQGASQYGYTF. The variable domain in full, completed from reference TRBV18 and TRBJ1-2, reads NAGVMQNPRHLVRRRGQEARLRCSPMKGHSHVYWYRQLPEEGLKFMVYLQKENIIDESGMPKERFSAEFPKEGPSILRIQQVVRGDSAAYFCASSPQQGASQYGYTFGSGTRLTVV.

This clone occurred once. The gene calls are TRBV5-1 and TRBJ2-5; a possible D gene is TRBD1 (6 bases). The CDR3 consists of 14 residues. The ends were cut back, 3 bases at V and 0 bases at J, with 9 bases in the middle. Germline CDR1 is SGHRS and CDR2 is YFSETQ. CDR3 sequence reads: CASSSTGNQETQYF. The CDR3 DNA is TGCGCCAGCAGCTCGACAGGAAACCAAGAGACCCAGTACTTC.

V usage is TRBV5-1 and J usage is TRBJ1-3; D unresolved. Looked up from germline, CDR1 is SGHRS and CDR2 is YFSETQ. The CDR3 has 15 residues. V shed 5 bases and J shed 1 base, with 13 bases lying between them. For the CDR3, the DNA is TGCGCCAGCAGACTGGACTCATCTTCTGGAAACACCATATATTTT. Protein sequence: CASRLDSSSGNTIYF.

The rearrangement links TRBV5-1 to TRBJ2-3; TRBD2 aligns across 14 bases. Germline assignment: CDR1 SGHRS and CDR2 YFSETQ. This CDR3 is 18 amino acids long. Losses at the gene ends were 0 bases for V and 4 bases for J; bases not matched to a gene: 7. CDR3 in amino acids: CASSLGLAGGRGADTQYF. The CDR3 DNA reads TGCGCCAGCAGCTTGGGACTAGCGGGGGGGCGAGGGGCAGATACGCAGTATTTT.

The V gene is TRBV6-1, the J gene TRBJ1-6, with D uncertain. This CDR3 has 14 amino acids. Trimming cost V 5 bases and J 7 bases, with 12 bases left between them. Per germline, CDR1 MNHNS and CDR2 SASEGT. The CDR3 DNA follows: TGTGCCAGCAGTTCCTCCCTTGGAAATTCACCCCTCCACTTT. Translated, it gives CASSSSLGNSPLHF.